The rows below give T cell receptor beta chains drawn from one sample of a study of patients and donors after allogeneic stem cell transplantation. TCRdb passed the RT-PCR reads through MiXCR, listing each CDR3 protein once. This sample has roughly 960,000 distinct CDR3 sequences, with roughly 18% found just once. The sample was blood, either unsorted or a sorted T cell fraction (not recorded which). The receptors here all came from a human donor who was either an allogeneic HSCT recipient or a stem cell or donor lymphocyte infusion donor (not recorded which). It is not recorded whose cells these are; they may come from a transplant donor. Each CDR3 is given with its conserved first and last residue. Fields, in order: J gene, D gene, V gene, clone size, CDR3 DNA, CDR3 protein. A D gene is named only where the DNA matches it firmly. Some rows mark clone size as missing; the rest say once, few, many or name a class of expanded clone.

TRBJ2-1,TRBD2,TRBV20-1,many,TGCAGTGCTAGGGGGACTAGCGGGAGTAGAAATGAGCAGTTCTTC,CSARGTSGSRNEQFF
TRBJ2-1,TRBD2,TRBV5-8,NA,TGTGCCAGCAGCTTCGGCCTACTAGCGGGAGGGGGCAATGAGCAGTTCTTC,CASSFGLLAGGGNEQFF
TRBJ1-2,NA,TRBV25-1,NA,TGTGCCAGCAGTGTACCAGGGCCTCAAGCTGGCTACACCTTC,CASSVPGPQAGYTF
TRBJ2-2,NA,TRBV27,few,TGTGCCACCGGGACGAACACCGGGGAGCTGTTTTTT,CATGTNTGELFF
TRBJ2-3,TRBD2,TRBV7-9,few,TGTGCCAGCAGCTCTAGCGGGACATCGGATACGCAGTATTTT,CASSSSGTSDTQYF
TRBJ1-2,NA,TRBV28,NA,TGTGCCAGCAGAGGGACGGCTAACTATGGCTACACCTTC,CASRGTANYGYTF
TRBJ1-3,NA,TRBV15,NA,TGTGCCACCAGCAGAGAGGGGACACTCTCTGGAAACACCATATATTTT,CATSREGTLSGNTIYF
TRBJ2-5,NA,TRBV2,NA,TGTGCCAGCAGCCCCGGCCGCTCCAGTGGAAACCAAGAGACCCAGTACTTC,CASSPGRSSGNQETQYF
TRBJ2-5,NA,TRBV12-3/TRBV12-4,many,TGTGCCAGCAGTTTATTCGGGGACCAAGAGACCCAGTACTTC,CASSLFGDQETQYF
TRBJ2-3,NA,TRBV2,NA,TGTGCCAGCCAGACAGATACGCAGTATTTT,CASQTDTQYF
TRBJ1-6,TRBD1,TRBV15,NA,TGTGCCACCAGCCGAAGCTCCGGGACAGGGTTGGGACCCCTCCACTTT,CATSRSSGTGLGPLHF
TRBJ2-7,NA,TRBV12-3/TRBV12-4,NA,TGTGCCAGCAGACTAAACGCAGGTGGAGCCTACGAGCAGTACTTC,CASRLNAGGAYEQYF
TRBJ2-1,NA,TRBV9,NA,TGTGCCAGCAGCGTAGAGGAGGGTTGGTATAGCGATGAGCAGTTCTTC,CASSVEEGWYSDEQFF
TRBJ1-2,NA,TRBV10-3,NA,TGTGCCATCACCGGCACAGGGAGTAGGGTCACCTTC,CAITGTGSRVTF
TRBJ1-2,NA,TRBV5-5,few,TGTGCCAGCAGCTTTCCGGGGATGGATGGCTACACCTTC,CASSFPGMDGYTF
TRBJ2-7,NA,TRBV18,NA,TGTGCCAGCTCAGGGGCTGGCTACGAGCAGTACTTC,CASSGAGYEQYF
TRBJ1-2,NA,TRBV29-1,NA,TGCAGCGTTTCCAGGGATTCTGGGTATGGCTACACCTTC,CSVSRDSGYGYTF
TRBJ2-3,NA,TRBV5-1,NA,TGCGCCAGCAGCCTTAAAGGGGGATACACAGATACGCAGTATTTT,CASSLKGGYTDTQYF
TRBJ1-2,NA,TRBV9,many,TGTGCCAGCAGCGATACAGGATATGGCTACACCTTC,CASSDTGYGYTF
TRBJ2-3,NA,TRBV20-1,NA,TGCAGTGCCCAAAAGACGGGACCTAGCACAGATACGCAGTATTTT,CSAQKTGPSTDTQYF
TRBJ2-3,NA,TRBV7-7,few,TGTGCTAGCAGCTTGAGGGGCCGGGTGGATACGCAGTATTTT,CASSLRGRVDTQYF
TRBJ1-1,NA,TRBV6-2/TRBV6-3,NA,TGTGCCAGCAGTTACGGGGGGAAGAACACTGAAGCTTTCTTT,CASSYGGKNTEAFF
TRBJ1-1,NA,TRBV6-1,few,TGTGCCAGCAGTGAAAACGCGCGGAGTGATAGGAACACTGAAGCTTTCTTT,CASSENARSDRNTEAFF
TRBJ2-1,TRBD2,TRBV7-3,few,TGTGCCAGCAGCTTAACACGTGGACTAGCGGGGGGTCTAGGCACCTACAATGAGCAGTTCTTC,CASSLTRGLAGGLGTYNEQFF
TRBJ2-2,NA,TRBV5-1,few,TGCGCCAGCAGCCCTTCGGATCCCGGGGAGCTGTTTTTT,CASSPSDPGELFF
TRBJ2-2,NA,TRBV24-1,few,TGTGCCACCGGGTCTGGGGGCCTCCGAAGGACCGGGGAGCTGTTTTTT,CATGSGGLRRTGELFF
TRBJ2-5,TRBD2,TRBV10-3,few,TGTGCCATCAGCGAGACTAGCGGAGGTGAGACCCAGTACTTC,CAISETSGGETQYF
TRBJ2-7,NA,TRBV18,NA,TGTGCCAGCTCACCACTTTCCGGGATTTACCCTACCTACGAGCAGTACTTC,CASSPLSGIYPTYEQYF
TRBJ2-2,NA,TRBV3-1,NA,TGTGCCAGCAGCCAAGGTGGGAGAGAGACCGGGGAGCTGTTTTTT,CASSQGGRETGELFF
TRBJ2-5,NA,TRBV6-1,NA,TGTGCCAGCAGCCGCCGACAGGTTCTTAACCAAGAGACCCAGTACTTC,CASSRRQVLNQETQYF
TRBJ2-7,TRBD2,TRBV4-2,many,TGTGCCAGCAGCCAGGACCAACTAGCGGGGGGCTCCTACGAGCAGTACTTC,CASSQDQLAGGSYEQYF
TRBJ2-2,NA,TRBV6-5,few,TGTGCCAGCAGTTATGGTTTCGTGTCTCCGAACACCGGGGAGCTGTTTTTT,CASSYGFVSPNTGELFF
TRBJ1-6,NA,TRBV20-1,NA,TGCAGTGCTAGAAAGGGAGAATATAATTCACCCCTCCACTTT,CSARKGEYNSPLHF
TRBJ2-1,NA,TRBV20-1,few,TGCAGTGCTAGAGTGAGGGGAAATCGGTATGAGCAGTTCTTC,CSARVRGNRYEQFF
TRBJ2-1,NA,TRBV7-9,NA,TGTGCCAGCAGCTTCTGGCACTCCTACAATGAGCAGTTCTTC,CASSFWHSYNEQFF
TRBJ1-1,NA,TRBV25-1,few,TGTGCCAGCCACCCCGGGACGGGGGGAGAACAAGCTTTCTTT,CASHPGTGGEQAFF
TRBJ2-2,TRBD2,TRBV7-3,few,TGTGCCAGCAGCTTTTGGCCGGGACTAGCGGGGGGCCTTCACACCGGGGAGCTGTTTTTT,CASSFWPGLAGGLHTGELFF